Described below is a single T cell receptor beta chain sequence and its context. Its target is not known. These data come from a study of lymphopenia after photon versus proton radiotherapy. Study-level findings and limits: Post-nadir diversity loss with photons came from oligoclonal expansion, particularly CD8+ Temra cells. Better survival with proton therapy was suggested as possible, not demonstrated. Photon-treated patients lost naive T cells and TCR diversity; proton-treated stayed stable.

CDR3 size: 14 residues. V lost 3 bases, J lost 0 bases, and 7 bases lay in between. Germline values: CDR1 SEHNR, CDR2 FQNEAQ (reference sequence). Profiling relied on immunoSEQ multiplex PCR, and the TCRdb table lists in-frame clones only, not all of them. The sample holds 35,000 to 50,000 clones, about four fifths seen once. The sequenced sample was peripheral blood, obtained from a patient treated with proton-based radiotherapy. The rearrangement joins TRBV7-9 to TRBJ2-3; TRBD1 or TRBD2 may be the D gene (5 bases each). The sequence was collected from a woman between 70 and 85 years old with pancreatic cancer. The CDR3 spells CASSLGRSTDTQYF. DNA for the CDR3: TGTGCCAGCAGCTTGGGACGGAGCACAGATACGCAGTATTTT.